This TCR beta chain came from a study of cytomegalovirus exposure and HLA in healthy donors. Study-wide points: In a later analysis, the majority of CMV-associated beta chains seemingly showed HLA restriction. Several of the most significant clusters appeared, in a later analysis, to be linked to common viral pathogens. Rare sequences made up most TCRs, while some public TCRs were found in many donors.

The study ran its PCR with 60 Vbeta and 13 Jbeta primers. Produced via immunoSEQ multiplex PCR; TCRdb's table is partial and in-frame only. The sample holds 150,000 to 200,000 clones, roughly three quarters seen once. This clone was observed a handful of times. Its specificity is unknown. Germline CDR1 SEHNR, CDR2 FQNEAQ (reference sequence). The CDR3 spans 14 residues. V dropped 5 bases and J dropped 4; count of bases not matched to a gene: 4. These donors, healthy bone marrow donors, were studied. The sequence was collected from a woman aged 45 to 65 in good health and CMV-seronegative. This sequence joins TRBV7-9 and TRBJ1-5; 8 nucleotides match TRBD1. The sample consisted of PBMCs. CDR3 protein: CASSLDRANQPQHF. The CDR3 nucleotides are TGTGCCAGCAGCCTGGACAGGGCAAATCAGCCCCAGCATTTT.